This is a list of T cell receptor beta chains from one sample in a study of T cells in Graves' hyperthyroidism and ophthalmopathy. TCRdb ran MiXCR on the multiplex PCR reads and lists one entry per CDR3 protein. Found here are some 320,000 distinct CDR3 sequences, roughly 13% of them singletons; the top ten hold 34%. Sequenced input: blood. Receptor source: a woman aged 35 to 49 with Graves' ophthalmopathy. Both conserved end residues are part of each CDR3. A D gene is named only where the DNA matches it firmly. Rows give clone size only sometimes, using once, few, many, or a class for an expanded clone.

CDR3 protein	CDR3 DNA	V gene	J gene	D gene	CDR3 length	clone size
CASRLAGDYEQYF	TGTGCCAGTCGACTAGCGGGGGACTACGAGCAGTACTTC	TRBV6-1	TRBJ2-7	TRBD2	13	few
CASSSYRVFYNEQFF	TGTGCCAGCAGCTCCTACCGGGTCTTCTACAATGAGCAGTTCTTC	TRBV7-8	TRBJ2-1	-	15	many
CSVVVTGVGNTEAFF	TGCAGCGTTGTAGTTACAGGGGTTGGGAACACTGAAGCTTTCTTT	TRBV29-1	TRBJ1-1	TRBD1	15	many
CASTLTSGRGPYEQYF	TGTGCCAGCACTCTGACTAGCGGGAGGGGTCCCTACGAGCAGTACTTC	TRBV6-1	TRBJ2-7	TRBD2	16	-
CASSLGSGYYNEQFF	TGTGCCAGCAGCTTGGGTAGCGGATACTACAATGAGCAGTTCTTC	TRBV5-4	TRBJ2-1	-	15	many
CASSGNRDTQYF	TGCGCCAGCAGTGGAAATCGAGATACGCAGTATTTT	TRBV10-1	TRBJ2-3	-	12	many
CSARGLGRGTSGPTDTQYF	TGCAGTGCTAGAGGGTTGGGACGGGGGACTAGCGGCCCCACAGATACGCAGTATTTT	TRBV20-1	TRBJ2-3	TRBD2	19	many
CASSFNGVNQPQHF	TGTGCCAGCAGCTTTAACGGAGTGAATCAGCCCCAGCATTTT	TRBV13	TRBJ1-5	-	14	-
CASRGPGTKRRNTGELFF	TGTGCCAGCCGGGGCCCCGGGACCAAACGGCGGAACACCGGGGAGCTGTTTTTT	TRBV6-2/TRBV6-3	TRBJ2-2	-	18	many
CASRNGKEYNEQFF	TGTGCCAGCAGGAACGGGAAAGAATACAATGAGCAGTTCTTC	TRBV6-2/TRBV6-3	TRBJ2-1	-	14	few
CASSSETASSGNTIYF	TGCGCCAGCAGCTCGGAGACAGCGAGCTCTGGAAACACCATATATTTT	TRBV5-1	TRBJ1-3	-	16	-
CSARGLVLAGTYNEQFF	TGCAGTGCTAGAGGGCTCGTTCTAGCGGGAACGTACAATGAGCAGTTCTTC	TRBV20-1	TRBJ2-1	TRBD2	17	many
CASSPSRATTHEETQYF	TGCGCCAGCAGCCCCTCTAGGGCGACTACTCATGAAGAGACCCAGTACTTC	TRBV4-1	TRBJ2-5	-	17	-
CSARDPTGVPHYEQYF	TGCAGTGCTAGAGACCCCACCGGGGTTCCTCACTACGAGCAGTACTTC	TRBV20-1	TRBJ2-7	-	16	-
CASTFIRRLGLNEQFF	TGTGCCAGCACGTTTATAAGACGGCTCGGCCTAAATGAGCAGTTCTTC	TRBV27	TRBJ2-1	-	16	many
CSAAGTVEQYF	TGCAGTGCTGCCGGGACCGTCGAGCAGTACTTC	TRBV20-1	TRBJ2-7	-	11	-
CASSVGIGNEQFF	TGTGCCAGCAGCGTTGGGATCGGGAATGAGCAGTTCTTC	TRBV9	TRBJ2-1	-	13	few
CASSLITSGVPYEQYF	TGTGCCAGCAGTTTAATCACTAGCGGGGTTCCCTACGAGCAGTACTTC	TRBV28	TRBJ2-7	TRBD2	16	many
CASSLSLAGISGEQYF	TGTGCCAGCAGTTTATCACTAGCGGGAATATCTGGCGAGCAGTACTTC	TRBV28	TRBJ2-7	TRBD2	16	many
CASSRGDSYNEQFF	TGCGCCAGCAGCCGGGGGGACTCCTACAATGAGCAGTTCTTC	TRBV5-1	TRBJ2-1	TRBD2	14	many
CASSIDLWLRGNEKLFF	TGTGCCAGTAGTATAGATCTATGGCTCAGGGGCAATGAAAAACTGTTTTTT	TRBV19	TRBJ1-4	-	17	few
CASSPRGLRGELFF	TGTGCCAGCAGCCCGAGGGGGCTGCGGGGGGAGCTGTTTTTT	TRBV27	TRBJ2-2	TRBD1	14	many
CASSLEAVVLAVYNEQFF	TGTGCCAGCAGCTTGGAGGCGGTAGTACTAGCGGTCTACAATGAGCAGTTCTTC	TRBV5-8	TRBJ2-1	TRBD2	18	many
CSVQGGSSYEQYF	TGCAGCGTTCAGGGTGGCAGTTCCTACGAGCAGTACTTC	TRBV29-1	TRBJ2-7	-	13	many